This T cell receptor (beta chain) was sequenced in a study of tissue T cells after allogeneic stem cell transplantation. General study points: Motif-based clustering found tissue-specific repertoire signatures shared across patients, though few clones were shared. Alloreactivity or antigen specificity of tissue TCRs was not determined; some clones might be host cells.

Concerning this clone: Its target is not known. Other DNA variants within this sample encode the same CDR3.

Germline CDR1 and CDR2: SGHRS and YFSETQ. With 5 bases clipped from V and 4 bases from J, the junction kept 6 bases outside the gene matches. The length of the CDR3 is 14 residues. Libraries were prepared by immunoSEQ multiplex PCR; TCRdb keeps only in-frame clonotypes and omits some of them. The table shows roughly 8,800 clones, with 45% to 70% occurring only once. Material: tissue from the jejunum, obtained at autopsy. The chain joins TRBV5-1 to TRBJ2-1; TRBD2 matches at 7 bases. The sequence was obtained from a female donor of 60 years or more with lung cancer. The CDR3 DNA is TGCGCCAGCAGGGCGGGAGAAACATACAATGAGCAGTTCTTC. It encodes CASRAGETYNEQFF.